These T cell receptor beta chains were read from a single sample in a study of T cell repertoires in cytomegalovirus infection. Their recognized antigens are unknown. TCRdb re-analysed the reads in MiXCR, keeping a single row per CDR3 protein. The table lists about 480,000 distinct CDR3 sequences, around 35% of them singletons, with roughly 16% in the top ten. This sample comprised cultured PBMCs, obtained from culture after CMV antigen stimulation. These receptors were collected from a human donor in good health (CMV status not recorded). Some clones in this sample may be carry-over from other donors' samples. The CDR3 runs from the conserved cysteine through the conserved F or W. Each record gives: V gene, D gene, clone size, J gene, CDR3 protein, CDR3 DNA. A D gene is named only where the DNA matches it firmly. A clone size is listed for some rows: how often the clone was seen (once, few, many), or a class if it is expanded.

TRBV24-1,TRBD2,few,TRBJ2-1,CATGLAGAGSYNEQFF,TGTGCCACTGGACTAGCGGGAGCAGGCTCCTACAATGAGCAGTTCTTC
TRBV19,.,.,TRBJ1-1,CASRPLDGMNTEAFF,TGTGCCAGTAGGCCGTTGGACGGTATGAACACTGAAGCTTTCTTT
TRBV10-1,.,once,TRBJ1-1,CASSHDGNTEAFF,TGCGCCAGCAGTCACGACGGGAACACTGAAGCTTTCTTT
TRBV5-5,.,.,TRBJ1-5,CASSFRQDPRPQHF,TGTGCCAGCAGCTTTAGACAGGACCCTCGGCCCCAGCATTTT
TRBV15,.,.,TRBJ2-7,CATSRGTGGPLGEQYF,TGTGCCACCAGCAGAGGGACTGGCGGGCCATTAGGGGAGCAGTACTTC
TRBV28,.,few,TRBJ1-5,CASSSGDKRNQPQHF,TGTGCCAGCAGTTCAGGGGATAAACGCAATCAGCCCCAGCATTTT
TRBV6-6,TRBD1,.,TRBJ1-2,CASSLLQGGGGGYTF,TGTGCCAGCAGCCTCTTACAGGGAGGGGGCGGTGGCTACACCTTC
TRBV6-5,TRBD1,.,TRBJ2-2,CASSSPLTGGYTGELFF,TGTGCCAGCAGTTCCCCCCTGACAGGGGGGTACACCGGGGAGCTGTTTTTT
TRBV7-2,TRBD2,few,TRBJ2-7,CASSLDRASGRFEQYF,TGTGCCAGCAGCTTAGATCGGGCTAGCGGGAGGTTCGAGCAGTACTTC
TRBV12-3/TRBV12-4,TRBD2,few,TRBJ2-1,CASSYGTSVGNEQFF,TGTGCCAGCAGTTATGGGACTAGCGTGGGGAATGAGCAGTTCTTC
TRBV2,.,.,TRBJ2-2,CASSPSGARELFF,TGTGCCAGCAGTCCATCCGGGGCCAGGGAGCTGTTTTTT
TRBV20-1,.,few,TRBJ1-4,CSARGLTSGEKLFF,TGCAGTGCTAGAGGTCTAACCTCCGGGGAAAAACTGTTTTTT
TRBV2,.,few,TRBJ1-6,CASSAGRGRINSPLHF,TGTGCCAGCAGTGCGGGACGGGGCCGTATCAATTCACCCCTCCACTTT
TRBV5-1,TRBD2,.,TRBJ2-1,CASSLEGLRLAGGKNNEQFF,TGCGCCAGCAGCTTGGAGGGCCTTAGACTAGCGGGAGGAAAGAACAATGAGCAGTTCTTC
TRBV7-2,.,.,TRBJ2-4,CASSPVGGNVKNIQYF,TGTGCCAGCAGCCCCGTTGGGGGAAACGTCAAAAACATTCAGTACTTC
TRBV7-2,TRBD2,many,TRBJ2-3,CASSSRLAEADTQYF,TGTGCCAGCAGCTCGAGACTAGCGGAAGCAGATACGCAGTATTTT
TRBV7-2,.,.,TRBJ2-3,CASSPHGRTDTQYF,TGTGCCAGCAGCCCCCACGGGAGAACAGATACGCAGTATTTT
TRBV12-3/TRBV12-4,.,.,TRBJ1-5,CASRWDRKHNQPQHF,TGTGCCAGCAGGTGGGACCGGAAACACAATCAGCCCCAGCATTTT
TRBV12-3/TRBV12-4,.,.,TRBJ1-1,CASSNLGAEAFF,TGTGCCAGCAGTAACCTTGGGGCTGAAGCTTTCTTT
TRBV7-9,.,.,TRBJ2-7,CASSLGAVASYEQYF,TGTGCCAGCAGCTTAGGGGCGGTGGCCTCCTACGAGCAGTACTTC
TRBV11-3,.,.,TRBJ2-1,CASSLTGWGIYNEQFF,TGTGCCAGCAGCTTGACGGGGTGGGGCATCTACAATGAGCAGTTCTTC
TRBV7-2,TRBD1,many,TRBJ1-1,CASSFSGQGSTEAFF,TGTGCCAGCAGCTTTTCGGGACAGGGGAGCACTGAAGCTTTCTTT
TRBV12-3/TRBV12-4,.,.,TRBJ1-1,CASTARGGTEAFF,TGTGCCAGCACAGCCCGGGGGGGAACTGAAGCTTTCTTT
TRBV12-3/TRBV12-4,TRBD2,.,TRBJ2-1,CASGRGLAGGNEQFF,TGTGCCAGCGGCCGCGGACTAGCGGGAGGTAATGAGCAGTTCTTC
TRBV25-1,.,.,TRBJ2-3,CASTGRGDGGTDTQYF,TGTGCCAGCACCGGGAGAGGTGATGGGGGCACAGATACGCAGTATTTT
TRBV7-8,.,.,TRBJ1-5,CASSGTGPQPQHF,TGTGCCAGCAGCGGGACGGGACCCCAGCCCCAGCATTTT
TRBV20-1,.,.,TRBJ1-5,CSAREVGRGFGNQPQHF,TGCAGTGCTAGGGAGGTCGGGAGGGGATTCGGCAATCAGCCCCAGCATTTT
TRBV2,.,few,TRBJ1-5,CASRRTFIGPPGDQPQHF,TGTGCCAGCAGGCGGACCTTTATCGGACCACCCGGCGATCAGCCCCAGCATTTT
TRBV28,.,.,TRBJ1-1,CASSSSAGPEAFF,TGTGCCAGCAGTTCATCAGCAGGACCTGAAGCTTTCTTT
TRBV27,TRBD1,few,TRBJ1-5,CASSPGQGIAQPQHF,TGTGCCAGCAGTCCGGGACAGGGGATCGCTCAGCCCCAGCATTTT